The clone carrying this T cell receptor beta chain was counted between two and nine times. This sample is drawn from a study of blood T cell repertoires in COVID-19. Some clones are missing from TCRdb's copy, which holds only in-frame ones; the method was immunoSEQ multiplex PCR. The repertoire holds tens of thousands of clones, with about 91% as singletons. The origin of this receptor is a woman over 75 with active COVID-19. Source material: peripheral blood.

Written as DNA, the CDR3 is TGCGCCAGCAGCCCCGGGGGTGGCCTGTACTTC. This sequence encodes CASSPGGGLYF. The chain carries TRBV5-1 and TRBJ2-7; D possibly corresponds to TRBD2 (6 bases). CDR3 length: 11 residues. V was trimmed by 4 bases and J by 12 bases, leaving 14 bases between them. The V gene's germline CDR1 is SGHRS and CDR2 YFSETQ.